This record covers a single T cell receptor (beta chain). The antigen is not known. These data originate in a study of shared clonotypes between healthy human individuals. Measured with immunoSEQ multiplex PCR; TCRdb has only the in-frame clones, and not every one. The data contain 2.3 million or so clones, 85% to 95% of them singletons. CD45RA-negative memory and CD45RA+ naive subsets were split from the CD4+ cells. Study-wide points: All-four-donor shared clonotypes had higher generation probabilities than non-shared clonotypes did.

The material sequenced was naive CD4+ T cells from PBMCs. As for subset: CD45RA+ positively selected. The sequence came from a man aged 18 to 30 in good health. Some clones in this sample may be carry-over from other donors' samples.

Written as DNA, the CDR3 is TGTGCCAGCAGCAATAAAAGGCAATACGAGCAGTACTTC. This sequence encodes CASSNKRQYEQYF. This chain links TRBV6-5 with TRBJ2-7; D not certain. Germline-derived CDR1 and CDR2 are MNHEY and SVGAGI. The CDR3 totals 13 residues. Trimming shortened V by 6 bases and J by 4 bases, and 13 bases separated the two germline ends.